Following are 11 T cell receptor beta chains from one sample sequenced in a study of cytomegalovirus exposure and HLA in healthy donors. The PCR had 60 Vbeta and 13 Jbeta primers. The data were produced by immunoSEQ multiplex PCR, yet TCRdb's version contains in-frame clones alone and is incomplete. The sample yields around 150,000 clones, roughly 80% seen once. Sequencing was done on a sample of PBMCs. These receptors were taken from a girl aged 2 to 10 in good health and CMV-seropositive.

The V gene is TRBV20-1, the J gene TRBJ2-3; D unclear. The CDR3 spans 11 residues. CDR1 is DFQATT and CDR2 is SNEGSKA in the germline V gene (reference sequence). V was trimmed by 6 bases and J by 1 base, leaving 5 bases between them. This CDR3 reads CSAIRTDTQYF. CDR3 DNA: TGCAGTGCCATCCGCACAGATACGCAGTATTTT.

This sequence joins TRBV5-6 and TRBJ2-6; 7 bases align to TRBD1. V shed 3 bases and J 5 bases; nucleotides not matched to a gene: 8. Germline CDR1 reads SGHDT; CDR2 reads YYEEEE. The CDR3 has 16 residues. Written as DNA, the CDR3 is TGTGCCAGCAGCTACCGAGGACAGGCTTGGGCCAACGTCCTGACTTTC. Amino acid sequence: CASSYRGQAWANVLTF.

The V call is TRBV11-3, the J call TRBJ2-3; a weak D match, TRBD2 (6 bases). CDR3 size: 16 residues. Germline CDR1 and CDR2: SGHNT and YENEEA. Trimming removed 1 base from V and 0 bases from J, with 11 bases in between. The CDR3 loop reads CASSLVAGSSTDTQYF. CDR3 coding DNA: TGTGCCAGCAGCTTAGTTGCGGGAAGTAGCACAGATACGCAGTATTTT.

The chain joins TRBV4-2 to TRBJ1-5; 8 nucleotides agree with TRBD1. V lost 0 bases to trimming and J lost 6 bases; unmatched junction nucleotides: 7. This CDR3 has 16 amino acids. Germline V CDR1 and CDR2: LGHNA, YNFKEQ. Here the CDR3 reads CASSQDPGQAGQPQHF. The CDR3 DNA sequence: TGTGCCAGCAGCCAAGATCCGGGACAGGCGGGTCAGCCCCAGCATTTT.

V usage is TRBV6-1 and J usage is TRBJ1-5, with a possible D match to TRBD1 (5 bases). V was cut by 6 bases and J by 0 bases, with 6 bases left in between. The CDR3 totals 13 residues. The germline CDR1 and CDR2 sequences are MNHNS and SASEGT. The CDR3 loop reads CASRTGSNQPQHF. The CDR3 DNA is TGTGCCAGCAGAACAGGTAGCAATCAGCCCCAGCATTTT.

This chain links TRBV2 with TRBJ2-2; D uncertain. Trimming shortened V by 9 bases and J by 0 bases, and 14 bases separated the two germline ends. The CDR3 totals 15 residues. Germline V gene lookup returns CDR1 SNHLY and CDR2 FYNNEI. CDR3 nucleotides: TGTGCCAGTTCGAACACCTCGCCGAACACCGGGGAGCTGTTTTTT. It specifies CASSNTSPNTGELFF.

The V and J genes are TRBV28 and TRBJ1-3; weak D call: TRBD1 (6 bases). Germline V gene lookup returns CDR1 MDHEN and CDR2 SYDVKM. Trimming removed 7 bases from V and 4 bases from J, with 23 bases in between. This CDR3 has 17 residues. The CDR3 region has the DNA TGTGCCAGCACCACTCGCTCTTACGGGGGGCTCGGAAACACCATATATTTT. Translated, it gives CASTTRSYGGLGNTIYF.

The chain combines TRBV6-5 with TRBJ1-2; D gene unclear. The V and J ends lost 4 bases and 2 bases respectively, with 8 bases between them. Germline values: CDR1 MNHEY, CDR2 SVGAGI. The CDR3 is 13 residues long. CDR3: CASSLTENYGYTF. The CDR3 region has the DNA TGTGCCAGCAGTTTAACGGAGAACTATGGCTACACCTTC.

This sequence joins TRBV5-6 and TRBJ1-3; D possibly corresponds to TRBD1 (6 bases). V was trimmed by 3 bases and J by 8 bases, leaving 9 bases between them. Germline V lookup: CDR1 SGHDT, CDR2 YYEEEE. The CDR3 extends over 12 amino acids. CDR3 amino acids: CASSWGGDTIYF. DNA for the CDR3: TGTGCCAGCAGCTGGGGGGGCGACACCATATATTTT.

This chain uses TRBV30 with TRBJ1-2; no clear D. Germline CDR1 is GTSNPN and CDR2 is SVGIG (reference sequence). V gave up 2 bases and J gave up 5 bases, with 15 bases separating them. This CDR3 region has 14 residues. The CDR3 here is CAWSREVLWYGYTF. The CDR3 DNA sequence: TGTGCCTGGAGTAGGGAGGTGCTTTGGTATGGCTACACCTTC.

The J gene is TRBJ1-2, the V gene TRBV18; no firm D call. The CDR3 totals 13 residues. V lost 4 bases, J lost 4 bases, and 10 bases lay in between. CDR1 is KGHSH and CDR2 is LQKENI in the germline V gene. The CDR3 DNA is TGTGCCAGCTCACGCGACACCAGCTATGGCTACACCTTC. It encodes CASSRDTSYGYTF.